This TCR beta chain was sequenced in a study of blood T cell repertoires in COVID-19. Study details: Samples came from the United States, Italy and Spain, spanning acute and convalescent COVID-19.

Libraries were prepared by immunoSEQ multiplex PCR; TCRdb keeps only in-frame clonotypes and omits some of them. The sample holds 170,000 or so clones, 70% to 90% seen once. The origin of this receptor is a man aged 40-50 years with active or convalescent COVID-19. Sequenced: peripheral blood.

CDR3 in amino acids: CASSLGGGGSYEQYF. The CDR3 nucleotides are TGTGCCAGCAGTTTAGGAGGAGGGGGCTCATACGAGCAGTACTTC. The chain carries TRBV28 and TRBJ2-7; tentatively, D is TRBD1 (7 bases). Germline CDR1 and CDR2: MDHEN and SYDVKM. CDR3 length: 15 residues. V lost 2 bases and J lost 4, with 15 bases in between.